This T cell receptor (beta chain) was observed in a study of molecular identifiers for immune sequencing clone quantification. The sample holds many counts of this clonotype. MiXCR, run by TCRdb on the PCR reads, gives a single entry per CDR3 protein. The sample has approximately 9,800 distinct CDR3 sequences, 15% to 20% seen once. This CDR3 spans 12 amino acids. With V trimmed by 8 bases and J by 5 bases, 8 bases remained unmatched. Germline V gene lookup returns CDR1 GTSNPN and CDR2 SVGIG (reference sequence). The chain has TRBV30 and TRBJ1-2; the match to TRBD1 covers 7 bases. The source is a human donor in good health. Some libraries in this study had Jurkat cell RNA spiked in. The sequenced sample was naive CD8+ T cells from blood, with Jurkat cell RNA spiked in. Subset of the sample: FACS-sorted CD8+CD4-CCR7+CD45RA+ naive T cells. CDR3 residues: CASSGTAYGYTF. Here the CDR3 DNA reads TGTGCCAGCAGCGGGACAGCTTATGGCTACACCTTC. The full variable domain, its missing parts supplied by reference TRBV30 and TRBJ1-2, is SQTIHQWPATLVQPVGSPLSLECTVEGTSNPNLYWYRQAAGRGLQLLFYSVGIGQISSEVPQNLSASRPQDRQFILSSKKLLLSDSGFYLCASSGTAYGYTFGSGTRLTVV.